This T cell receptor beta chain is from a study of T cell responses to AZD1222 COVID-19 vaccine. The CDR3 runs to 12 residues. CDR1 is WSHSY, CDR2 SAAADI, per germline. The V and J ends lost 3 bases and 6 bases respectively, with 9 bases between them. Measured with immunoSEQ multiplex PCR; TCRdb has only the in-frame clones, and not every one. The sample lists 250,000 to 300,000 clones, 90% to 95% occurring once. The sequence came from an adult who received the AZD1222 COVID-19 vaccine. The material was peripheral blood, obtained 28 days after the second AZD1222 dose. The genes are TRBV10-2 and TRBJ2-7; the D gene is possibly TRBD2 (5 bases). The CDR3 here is CASSDSGSEQYF. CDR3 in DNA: TGCGCCAGCAGTGATTCGGGGTCCGAGCAGTACTTC.